This T cell receptor beta chain was sequenced for a study of human T cells and chemical hapten exposure. About the study: Patients' scalps got diphenylcyclopropenone weekly throughout the roughly 23-week study. Findings of the study overall: Significantly more large CDR3 similarity clusters were formed by expanded TCRs than by controls.

This sample's time point: patch test 2, 6 weeks after DPC sensitization. Described treatment: therapeutic diphenylcyclopropenone sensitization with weekly scalp DPC. As concerns this clonotype: Its antigen is as yet unknown.

Germline assignment: CDR1 SGHRS and CDR2 YFSETQ. The CDR3 spans 16 residues. Losses at the gene ends were 5 bases for V and 7 bases for J; bases not matched to a gene: 15. From the RACE reads, TCRdb called clonotypes with MiXCR, one entry per CDR3 protein. The sample includes approximately 82,000 distinct CDR3 sequences, about 6.6% of them seen just once. V is TRBV5-1 and J is TRBJ2-3; 8 positions agree with TRBD1. The TCR sequence derives from a woman in her twenties or thirties with alopecia areata. Some clones in this sample may be carry-over from other donors' samples. The sequences come from whole blood, collected in connection with sensitization to the hapten diphenylcyclopropenone (DPC). In DNA, the CDR3 is TGCGCCAGCAGACCGGGGGACAGGAGCGCTATGAATACGCAGTATTTT. Protein: CASRPGDRSAMNTQYF.